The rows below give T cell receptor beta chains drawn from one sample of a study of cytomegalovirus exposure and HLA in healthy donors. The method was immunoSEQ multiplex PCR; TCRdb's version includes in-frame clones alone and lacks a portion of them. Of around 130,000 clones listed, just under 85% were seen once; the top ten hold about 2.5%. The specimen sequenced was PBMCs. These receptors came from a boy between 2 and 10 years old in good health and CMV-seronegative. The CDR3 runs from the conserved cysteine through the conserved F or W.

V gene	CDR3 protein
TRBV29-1	CSVVASGRTDTQYF
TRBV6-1	CASSYRTEAFF
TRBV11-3	CASSTDRDDTYGELFF
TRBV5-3	CARSSTSGRAKTGELFF
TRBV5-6	CASSLREFNEQFF
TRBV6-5	CASRDSLNYGYTF
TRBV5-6	CASSPPRGNEQFF
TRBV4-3	CASSQEMDMLRSEQYF
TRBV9	CASTGPTRDSVNEQFF
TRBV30	CAWSKEVGDTEAFF
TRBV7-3	CASSSRTLTGSYRVANTGELFF
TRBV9	CASSTGGGFSGNTIYF
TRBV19	CASAGLEEKLFF
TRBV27	CASSLALGLNYEQYF
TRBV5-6	CASSWGQGLRYEQYF
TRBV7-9	CASSPSGGARTGELFF
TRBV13	CASSNWTGGGRPEAFF
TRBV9	CASTGGGGEGYGYTF
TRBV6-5	CASSPYRTGELFF
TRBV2	CASVKAGGTYEQYF
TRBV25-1	CASRAYSNQPQHF
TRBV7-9	CASSHPGQGSDGYTF
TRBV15	CATSGGQGDGADTQYF
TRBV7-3	CASSRPQGSPPSYNEQFF
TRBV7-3	CASSLTRQGRTEAFF
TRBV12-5	CASRPTGRGVTEAFF
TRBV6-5	CASSQRGTEAFF
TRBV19	CASRGDMNTEAFF
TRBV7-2	CASSTGTGGVYEQYF
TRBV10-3	CATTQGATEAFF
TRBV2	CASGGNANEKLFF
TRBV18	CASSPGQNLARLYGYTF
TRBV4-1	CASSPRDFRSSTDTQYF
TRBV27	CASSSGRNYGYTF
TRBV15	CATSRGDRGIGTDTQYF
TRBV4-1	CASSQEGRTNYGYTF
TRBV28	CASSLSGGGNEQFF
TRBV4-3	CASSQDWTADNQPQHF
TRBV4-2	CASSQDPGTLSSGANVLTF
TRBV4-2	CASSHELEYNEQFF
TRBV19	CASSSERGGEQFF
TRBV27	CASSLRLQGGGNQPQHF
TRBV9	CASSPRPPTGVGGYTF
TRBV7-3	CASSFSSVAEAFF
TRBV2	CASSPRTRGYYGYTF
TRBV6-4	CASSPNDLDINIQYF
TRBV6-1	CASSVASGSSDTQYF
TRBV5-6	CASSSIRGVWNYGYTF
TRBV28	CASIRDRGMAGELFF
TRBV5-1	CASSLGLAGGVTGELFF
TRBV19	CASSKEGNSYNEQFF